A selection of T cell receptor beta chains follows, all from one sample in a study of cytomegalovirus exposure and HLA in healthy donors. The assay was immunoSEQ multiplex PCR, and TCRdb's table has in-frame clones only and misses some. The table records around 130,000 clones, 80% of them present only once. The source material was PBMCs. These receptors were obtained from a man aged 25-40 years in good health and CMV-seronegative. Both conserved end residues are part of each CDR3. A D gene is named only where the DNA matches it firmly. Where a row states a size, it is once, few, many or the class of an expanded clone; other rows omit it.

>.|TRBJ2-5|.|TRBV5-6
CASRSAGGQETQYF
TGTGCCAGCAGGTCTGCAGGGGGGCAAGAGACCCAGTACTTC
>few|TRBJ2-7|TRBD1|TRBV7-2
CASSFRDRASYEQYF
TGTGCCAGCAGCTTCCGGGACAGGGCCTCCTACGAGCAGTACTTC
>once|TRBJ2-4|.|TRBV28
CASSLRENIQYF
TGTGCCAGCAGCCTCCGGGAGAACATTCAGTACTTC
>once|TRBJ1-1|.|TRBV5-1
CASSSGPGASTEAFF
TGCGCCAGCAGCTCGGGGCCAGGGGCCAGCACTGAAGCTTTCTTT
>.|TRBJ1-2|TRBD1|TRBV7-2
CASSGQDNYGYTF
TGTGCCAGCAGCGGACAGGACAACTATGGCTACACCTTC
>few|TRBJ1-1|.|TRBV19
CASSKDPDRGAAFF
TGTGCCAGTAGTAAAGACCCCGACCGGGGGGCAGCTTTCTTT
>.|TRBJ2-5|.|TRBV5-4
CASSPKVGTQETQYF
TGTGCCAGCAGCCCCAAGGTGGGGACTCAAGAGACCCAGTACTTC
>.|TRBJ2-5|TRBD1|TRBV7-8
CASSPNRGPETQYF
TGTGCCAGCAGCCCCAACAGGGGGCCAGAGACCCAGTACTTC
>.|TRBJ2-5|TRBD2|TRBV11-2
CASSPIGLAGGETQYF
TGTGCCAGCAGCCCCATTGGGCTAGCGGGGGGGGAGACCCAGTACTTC
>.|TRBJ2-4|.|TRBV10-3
CAISERRMEAKNIQYF
TGTGCCATCAGTGAAAGGCGGATGGAGGCCAAAAACATTCAGTACTTC
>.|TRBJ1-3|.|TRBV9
CASSVEPGNGNTIYF
TGTGCCAGCAGCGTAGAGCCGGGGAACGGAAACACCATATATTTT
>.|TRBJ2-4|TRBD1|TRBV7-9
CASGPGQAAKNIQYF
TGTGCCAGCGGCCCGGGACAGGCAGCCAAAAACATTCAGTACTTC
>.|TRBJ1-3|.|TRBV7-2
CASSVAGAAGGNTIYF
TGTGCCAGCAGTGTTGCGGGAGCGGCTGGGGGAAACACCATATATTTT
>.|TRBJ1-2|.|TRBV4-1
CASSQGGGNYGYTF
TGCGCCAGCAGCCAAGGGGGCGGTAACTATGGCTACACCTTC
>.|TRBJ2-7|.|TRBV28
CAANARHYEQYF
TGTGCCGCTAACGCGCGGCACTACGAGCAGTACTTC
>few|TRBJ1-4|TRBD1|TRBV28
CASSSQGAPRNEKLFF
TGTGCCAGCAGTTCCCAGGGGGCACCTAGGAATGAAAAACTGTTTTTT
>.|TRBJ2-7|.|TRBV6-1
CASSVIESGPLHEQYF
TGTGCCAGCAGTGTGATCGAATCTGGGCCCCTTCACGAGCAGTACTTC
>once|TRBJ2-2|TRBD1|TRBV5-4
CASSFDRGRFTGELFF
TGTGCCAGCAGCTTCGACAGGGGGCGGTTCACCGGGGAGCTGTTTTTT
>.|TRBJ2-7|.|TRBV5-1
CASSLREQSYEQYF
TGCGCCAGCAGCTTGAGGGAGCAGAGCTACGAGCAGTACTTC
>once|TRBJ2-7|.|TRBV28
CASRIVPGYEQYF
TGTGCCAGCAGAATCGTTCCCGGCTACGAGCAGTACTTC
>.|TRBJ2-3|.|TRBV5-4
CATGSPGSGDTQYF
TGTGCGACCGGGAGCCCCGGGAGCGGGGATACGCAGTATTTT
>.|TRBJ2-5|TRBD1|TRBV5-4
CASSSTGGPQETQYF
TGTGCCAGCAGCTCAACAGGGGGCCCTCAAGAGACCCAGTACTTC
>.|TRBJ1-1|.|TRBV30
CAWSPLRLLAEAFF
TGTGCCTGGAGTCCCTTGAGGTTACTGGCTGAAGCTTTCTTT
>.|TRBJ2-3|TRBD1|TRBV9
CASSVTGVRTDTQYF
TGTGCCAGCAGCGTGACAGGGGTTCGCACAGATACGCAGTATTTT
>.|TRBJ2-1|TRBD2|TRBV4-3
CASSQLYGGRGDEQFF
TGCGCCAGCAGCCAACTCTATGGCGGGAGGGGGGATGAGCAGTTCTTC
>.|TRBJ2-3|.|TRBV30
CAWRRGTSTDTQYF
TGTGCCTGGAGGCGGGGAACTAGCACAGATACGCAGTATTTT
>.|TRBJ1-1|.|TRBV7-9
CASSLVGQMNTEAFF
TGTGCCAGCAGCTTAGTAGGACAGATGAACACTGAAGCTTTCTTT
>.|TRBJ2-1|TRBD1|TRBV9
CASSARQGPYNEQFF
TGTGCCAGCAGCGCCCGACAGGGACCCTACAATGAGCAGTTCTTC
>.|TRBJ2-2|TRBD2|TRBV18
CASSPISGGNTGELFF
TGTGCCAGCTCACCAATCAGCGGGGGGAACACCGGGGAGCTGTTTTTT
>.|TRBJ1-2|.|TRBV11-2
CASTTGRNYGYTF
TGTGCCAGCACCACAGGACGGAACTATGGCTACACCTTC
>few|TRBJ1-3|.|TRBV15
CATSPGQFSGNTIYF
TGTGCCACCAGCCCTGGACAGTTTTCTGGAAACACCATATATTTT
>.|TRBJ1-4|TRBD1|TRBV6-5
CASSPDRTAKLFF
TGTGCCAGCAGTCCGGACAGGACGGCGAAACTGTTTTTT
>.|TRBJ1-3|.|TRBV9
CASSATASGNTIYF
TGTGCCAGCAGCGCGACAGCGTCTGGAAACACCATATATTTT
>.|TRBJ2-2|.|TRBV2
CASSATGLTNTGELFF
TGTGCCAGCAGTGCAACAGGCCTAACGAACACCGGGGAGCTGTTTTTT
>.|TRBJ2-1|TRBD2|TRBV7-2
CASSLSGGHYNEQFF
TGTGCCAGCAGTCTTAGCGGGGGCCACTACAATGAGCAGTTCTTC
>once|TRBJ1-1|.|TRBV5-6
CASSLLNDRMNTEAFF
TGTGCCAGCAGCTTGCTGAATGACAGAATGAACACTGAAGCTTTCTTT
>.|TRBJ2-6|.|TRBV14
CASSQYGQSSGANVLTF
TGTGCCAGCAGCCAATACGGACAGTCATCTGGGGCCAACGTCCTGACTTTC
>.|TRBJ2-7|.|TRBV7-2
CASSPRRGDFEQYF
TGTGCCAGCAGCCCACGGCGGGGAGACTTCGAGCAGTACTTC
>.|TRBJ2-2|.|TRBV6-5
CASSYSWATNTGELFF
TGTGCCAGCAGTTACTCCTGGGCTACGAACACCGGGGAGCTGTTTTTT
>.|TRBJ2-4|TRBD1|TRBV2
CASSWDRGGKVAKNIQYF
TGTGCCAGCAGTTGGGACAGGGGGGGGAAGGTGGCCAAAAACATTCAGTACTTC
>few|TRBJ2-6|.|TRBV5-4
CASSPGAPGAGANVLTF
TGTGCCAGCAGCCCCGGAGCCCCAGGGGCTGGGGCCAACGTCCTGACTTTC
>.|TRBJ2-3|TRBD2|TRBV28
CASTYLGLAGKEADTQYF
TGTGCCAGCACCTACCTGGGACTAGCGGGAAAAGAGGCAGATACGCAGTATTTT
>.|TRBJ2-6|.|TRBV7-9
CASSLKEANGANVLTF
TGTGCCAGCAGCTTGAAAGAAGCGAATGGGGCCAACGTCCTGACTTTC
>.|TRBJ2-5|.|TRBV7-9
CALGSSVSGETQYF
TGTGCCCTGGGGAGTAGTGTGTCTGGTGAGACCCAGTACTTC
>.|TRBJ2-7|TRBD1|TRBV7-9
CASRRDSGGLKSSYEQYF
TGTGCCAGCAGACGGGACAGCGGCGGGCTTAAGAGCTCCTACGAGCAGTACTTC
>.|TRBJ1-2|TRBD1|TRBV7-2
CASSPAGTANYGYTF
TGTGCCAGCAGCCCCGCGGGGACAGCTAACTATGGCTACACCTTC
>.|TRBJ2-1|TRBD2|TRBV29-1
CSGLAGVEQFF
TGCAGCGGCCTAGCGGGAGTGGAGCAGTTCTTC
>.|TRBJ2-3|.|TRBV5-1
CASDWGSSTDTQYF
TGCGCCAGCGATTGGGGCTCTAGCACAGATACGCAGTATTTT
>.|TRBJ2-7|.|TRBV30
CAWIDDSEGRYEQYF
TGTGCCTGGATCGACGACAGTGAAGGACGCTACGAGCAGTACTTC
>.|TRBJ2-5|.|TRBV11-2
CASSSGEKETQYF
TGTGCCAGCAGCTCGGGGGAGAAAGAGACCCAGTACTTC
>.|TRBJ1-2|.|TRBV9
CASSVEQAYGYTF
TGTGCCAGCAGCGTAGAACAGGCCTATGGCTACACCTTC
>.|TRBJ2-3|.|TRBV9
CASSVDKAGAKLTDTQYF
TGTGCCAGCAGCGTAGATAAGGCGGGGGCGAAACTCACAGATACGCAGTATTTT
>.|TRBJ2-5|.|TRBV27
CASSPARVRVQETQYF
TGTGCCAGCAGCCCTGCCAGGGTAAGGGTCCAAGAGACCCAGTACTTC
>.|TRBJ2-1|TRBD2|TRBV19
CASSWTSGSYNEQFF
TGTGCCAGTAGTTGGACTAGCGGCTCCTACAATGAGCAGTTCTTC
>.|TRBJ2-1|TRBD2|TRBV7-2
CASSLELAGGPYNEQFF
TGTGCCAGCAGCTTAGAGCTAGCGGGGGGCCCCTACAATGAGCAGTTCTTC
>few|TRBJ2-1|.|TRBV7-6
CASSPLAHPMEQFF
TGTGCCAGCAGCCCACTAGCACACCCAATGGAGCAGTTCTTC
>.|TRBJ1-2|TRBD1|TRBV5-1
CASTERGQPYGYTF
TGCGCCAGCACTGAAAGGGGACAGCCCTATGGCTACACCTTC
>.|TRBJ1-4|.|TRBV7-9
CASSLDRRATNEKLFF
TGTGCCAGCAGCTTAGACCGGAGGGCAACTAATGAAAAACTGTTTTTT
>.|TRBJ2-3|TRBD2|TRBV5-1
CASSLSPPGGSTDTQYF
TGCGCCAGCAGCTTAAGTCCCCCGGGGGGTAGCACAGATACGCAGTATTTT